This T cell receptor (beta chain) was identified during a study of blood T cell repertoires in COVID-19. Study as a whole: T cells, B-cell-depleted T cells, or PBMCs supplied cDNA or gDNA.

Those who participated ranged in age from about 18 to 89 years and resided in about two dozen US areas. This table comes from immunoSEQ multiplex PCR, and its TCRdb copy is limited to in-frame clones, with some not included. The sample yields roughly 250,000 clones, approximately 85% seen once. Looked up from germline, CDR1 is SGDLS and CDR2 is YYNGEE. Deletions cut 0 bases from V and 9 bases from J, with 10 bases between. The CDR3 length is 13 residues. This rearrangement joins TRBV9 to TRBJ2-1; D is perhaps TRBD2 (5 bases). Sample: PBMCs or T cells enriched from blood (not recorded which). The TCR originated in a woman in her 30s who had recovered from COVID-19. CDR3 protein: CASSVAGSSEQFF. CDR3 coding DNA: TGTGCCAGCAGCGTAGCTGGGAGCAGTGAGCAGTTCTTC. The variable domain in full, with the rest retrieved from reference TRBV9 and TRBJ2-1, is DSGVTQTPKHLITATGQRVTLRCSPRSGDLSVYWYQQSLDQGLQFLIQYYNGEERAKGNILERFSAQQFPDLHSELNLSSLELGDSALYFCASSVAGSSEQFFGPGTRLTVL.